This TCR beta chain emerged from a study of cytomegalovirus exposure and HLA in healthy donors. PCR primers comprised 60 Vbeta and 13 Jbeta primers. Repertoires were generated with immunoSEQ multiplex PCR, while TCRdb's copy carries only in-frame clones and drops some. This sample yields about 130,000 clones, of which more than 60% are seen a single time; 2.1% belongs to the top ten. About this clone: The antigen is not known.

Regarding the study as a whole: HLA restriction was apparent for most CMV-associated TCR beta chains in a later analysis.

Losses at the gene ends were 0 bases for V and 2 bases for J; bases not matched to a gene: 6. The germline V gene encodes CDR1 SGHNT and CDR2 YYREEE (reference sequence). This CDR3 is 16 amino acids long. Material for sequencing was PBMCs. The source is a woman in her thirties or forties in good health and CMV-seropositive. The rearrangement links TRBV5-4 to TRBJ2-3; TRBD1 matches at 7 bases. The chain's CDR3 is CASSLGDSPTTDTQYF. As DNA, the CDR3 is TGTGCCAGCAGCTTGGGGGACAGCCCCACCACAGATACGCAGTATTTT.